The count of the clone carrying this T cell receptor (beta chain) is one. What it binds is unknown. These data are taken from a study of cytomegalovirus exposure and HLA in healthy donors. Study-wide results and caveats: A later analysis associated 16,000 or so TCR beta sequences with HLA alleles at a 0.05 false discovery rate. Of the V segments, some could not be distinguished, including TRBV6-2 and TRBV6-3, and were excluded. Further analysis, carried out later, found HLA-associated TCR beta chains more clonally expanded than equally common other chains. There were several of the most significant clusters that appeared linked to common viral pathogens in a later analysis.

Amplification used 60 Vbeta primers and 13 Jbeta primers. Here immunoSEQ multiplex PCR was the method, and the copy in TCRdb shows in-frame clones only, minus some. The sample holds around 150,000 clones; approximately 70% are singletons and the top ten take approximately 7.1%. Germline assignment: CDR1 SGHTA and CDR2 FQGNSA. Trimming removed 1 base at V and 8 bases at J, with 11 bases between. The CDR3 has 13 residues. The gene calls are TRBV7-2 and TRBJ1-1, with D uncertain. Specimen: PBMCs. This clonotype was obtained from a man aged 35-49 years in good health and CMV-seropositive. The DNA for the CDR3 is TGTGCCAGCAGCTTAGAAGTCCCCTACGAAGCTTTCTTT. This sequence encodes CASSLEVPYEAFF.